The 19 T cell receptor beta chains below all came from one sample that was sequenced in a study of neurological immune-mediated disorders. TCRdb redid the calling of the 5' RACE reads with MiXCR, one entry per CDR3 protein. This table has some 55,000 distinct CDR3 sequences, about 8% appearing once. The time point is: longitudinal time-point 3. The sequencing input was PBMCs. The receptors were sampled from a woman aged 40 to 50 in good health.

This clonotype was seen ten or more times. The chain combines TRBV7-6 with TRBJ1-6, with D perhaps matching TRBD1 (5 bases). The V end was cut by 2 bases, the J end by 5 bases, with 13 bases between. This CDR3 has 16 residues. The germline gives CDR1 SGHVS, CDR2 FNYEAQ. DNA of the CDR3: TGTGCCAGCAGCTTAAGAATGGGGGTAGATAATTCACCCCTCCACTTT. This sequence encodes CASSLRMGVDNSPLHF.

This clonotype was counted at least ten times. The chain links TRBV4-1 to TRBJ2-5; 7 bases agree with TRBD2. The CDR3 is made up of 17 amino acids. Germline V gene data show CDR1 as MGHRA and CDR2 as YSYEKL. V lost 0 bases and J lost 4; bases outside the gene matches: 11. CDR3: CASSQESGIGRAETQYF. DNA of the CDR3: TGCGCCAGCAGCCAAGAAAGCGGGATAGGGAGGGCAGAGACCCAGTACTTC.

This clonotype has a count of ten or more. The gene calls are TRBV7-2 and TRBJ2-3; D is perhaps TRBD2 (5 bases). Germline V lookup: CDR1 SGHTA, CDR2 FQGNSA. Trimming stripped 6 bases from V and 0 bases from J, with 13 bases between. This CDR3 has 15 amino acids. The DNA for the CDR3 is TGTGCCAGCAGTCCAGCCCCGGGAAGCACAGATACGCAGTATTTT. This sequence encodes CASSPAPGSTDTQYF.

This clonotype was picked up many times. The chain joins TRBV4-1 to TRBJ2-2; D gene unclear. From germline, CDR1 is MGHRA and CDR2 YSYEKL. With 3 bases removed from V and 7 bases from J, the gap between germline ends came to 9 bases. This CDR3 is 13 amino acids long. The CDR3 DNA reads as TGCGCCAGCAGCCATATAGGGATCGGGGAGCTGTTTTTT. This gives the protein CASSHIGIGELFF.

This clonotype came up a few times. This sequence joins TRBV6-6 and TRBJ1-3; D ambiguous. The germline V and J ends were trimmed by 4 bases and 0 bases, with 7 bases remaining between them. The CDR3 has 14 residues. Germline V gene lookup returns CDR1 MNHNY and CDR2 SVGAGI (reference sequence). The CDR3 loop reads CASSSGVSGNTIYF. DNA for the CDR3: TGTGCCAGCAGTTCAGGAGTCTCTGGAAACACCATATATTTT.

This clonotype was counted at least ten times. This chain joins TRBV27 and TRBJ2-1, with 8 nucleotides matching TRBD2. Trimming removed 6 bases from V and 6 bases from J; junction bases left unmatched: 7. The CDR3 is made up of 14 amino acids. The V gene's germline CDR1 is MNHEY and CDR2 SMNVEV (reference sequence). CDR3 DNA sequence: TGTGCCAGCAGATCCGGGACTAGTCTCAATGAGCAGTTCTTC. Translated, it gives CASRSGTSLNEQFF.

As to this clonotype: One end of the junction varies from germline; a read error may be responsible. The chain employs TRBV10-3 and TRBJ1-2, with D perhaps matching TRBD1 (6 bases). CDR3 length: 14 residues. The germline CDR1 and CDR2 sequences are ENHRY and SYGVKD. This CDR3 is CAISGPTGRDGDTF. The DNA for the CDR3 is TGTGCCATCAGTGGCCCCACAGGGAGGGATGGCGACACCTTC.

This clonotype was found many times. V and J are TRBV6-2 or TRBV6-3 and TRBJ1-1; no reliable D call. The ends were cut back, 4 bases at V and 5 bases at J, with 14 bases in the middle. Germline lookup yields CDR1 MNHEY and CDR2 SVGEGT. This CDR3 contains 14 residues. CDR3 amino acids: CASSLTGLRTEAFF. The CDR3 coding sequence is TGTGCCAGCAGTTTGACGGGCCTTAGGACTGAAGCTTTCTTT.

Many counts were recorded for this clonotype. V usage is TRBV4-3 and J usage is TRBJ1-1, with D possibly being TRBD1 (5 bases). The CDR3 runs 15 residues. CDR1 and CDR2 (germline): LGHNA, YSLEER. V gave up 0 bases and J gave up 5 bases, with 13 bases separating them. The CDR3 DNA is TGCGCCAGCAGCCAAGAGCAGGGACGAGGGACTGAAGCTTTCTTT. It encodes CASSQEQGRGTEAFF.

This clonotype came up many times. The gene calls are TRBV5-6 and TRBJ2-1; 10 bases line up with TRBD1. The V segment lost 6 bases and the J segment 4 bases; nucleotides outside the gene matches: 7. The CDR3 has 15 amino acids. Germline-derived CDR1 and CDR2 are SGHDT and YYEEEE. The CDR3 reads CASTPGTGVYNEQFF. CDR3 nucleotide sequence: TGTGCCAGCACTCCCGGGACAGGGGTATACAATGAGCAGTTCTTC.

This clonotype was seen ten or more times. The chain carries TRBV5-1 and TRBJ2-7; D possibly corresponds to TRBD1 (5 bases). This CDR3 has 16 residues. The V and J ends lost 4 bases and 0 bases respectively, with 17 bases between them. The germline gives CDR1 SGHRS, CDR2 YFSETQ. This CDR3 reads CASSLSDTRSSYEQYF. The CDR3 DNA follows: TGCGCCAGCAGCCTGTCGGACACCAGGAGCTCCTACGAGCAGTACTTC.

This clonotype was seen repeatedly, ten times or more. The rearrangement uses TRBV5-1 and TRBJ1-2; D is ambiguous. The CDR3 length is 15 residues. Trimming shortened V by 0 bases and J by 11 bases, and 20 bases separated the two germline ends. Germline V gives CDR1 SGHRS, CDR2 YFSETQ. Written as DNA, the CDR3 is TGCGCCAGCAGCTTGGATCCGAGGACGGCTAAAGGGTACACCTTC. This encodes CASSLDPRTAKGYTF.

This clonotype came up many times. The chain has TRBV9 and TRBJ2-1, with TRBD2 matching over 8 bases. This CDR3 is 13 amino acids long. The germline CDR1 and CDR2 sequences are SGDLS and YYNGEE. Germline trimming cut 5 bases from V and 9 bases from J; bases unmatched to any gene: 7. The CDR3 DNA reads TGTGCCAGCAGACTGTTAAGCGGGAGTGAGCAGTTCTTC. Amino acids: CASRLLSGSEQFF. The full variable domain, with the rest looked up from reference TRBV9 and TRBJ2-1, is DSGVTQTPKHLITATGQRVTLRCSPRSGDLSVYWYQQSLDQGLQFLIQYYNGEERAKGNILERFSAQQFPDLHSELNLSSLELGDSALYFCASRLLSGSEQFFGPGTRLTVL.

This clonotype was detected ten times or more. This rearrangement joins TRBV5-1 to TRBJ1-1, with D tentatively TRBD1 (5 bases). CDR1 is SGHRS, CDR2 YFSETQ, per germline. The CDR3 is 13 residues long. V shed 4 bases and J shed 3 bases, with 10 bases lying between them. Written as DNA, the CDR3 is TGCGCCAGCAGCGCGGACACATACACTGAAGCTTTCTTT. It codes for CASSADTYTEAFF.

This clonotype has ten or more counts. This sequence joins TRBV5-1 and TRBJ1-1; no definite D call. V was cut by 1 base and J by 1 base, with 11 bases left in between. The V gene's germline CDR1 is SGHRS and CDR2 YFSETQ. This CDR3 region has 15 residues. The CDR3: CASSLFGDPNTEAFF. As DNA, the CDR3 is TGCGCCAGCAGCTTGTTCGGGGATCCGAACACTGAAGCTTTCTTT.

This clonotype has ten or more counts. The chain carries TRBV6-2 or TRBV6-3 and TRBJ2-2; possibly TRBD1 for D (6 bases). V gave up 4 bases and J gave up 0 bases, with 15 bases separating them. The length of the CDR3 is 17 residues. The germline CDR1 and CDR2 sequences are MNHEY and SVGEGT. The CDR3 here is CASSWADSQPNTGELFF. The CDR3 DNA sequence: TGTGCCAGCAGTTGGGCGGACAGCCAACCGAACACCGGGGAGCTGTTTTTT.

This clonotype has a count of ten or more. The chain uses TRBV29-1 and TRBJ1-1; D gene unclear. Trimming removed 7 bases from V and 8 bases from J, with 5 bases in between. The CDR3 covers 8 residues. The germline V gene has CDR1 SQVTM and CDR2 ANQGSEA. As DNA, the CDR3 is TGCAGCGCTCTCGAAGCTTTCTTT. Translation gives CSALEAFF.

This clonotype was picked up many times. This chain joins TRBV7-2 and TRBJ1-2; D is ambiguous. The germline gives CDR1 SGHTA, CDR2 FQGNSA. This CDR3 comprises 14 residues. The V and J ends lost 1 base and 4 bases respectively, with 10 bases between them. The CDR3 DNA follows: TGTGCCAGCAGCTTAGACGGTTTGGGCTATGGCTACACCTTC. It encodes CASSLDGLGYGYTF.

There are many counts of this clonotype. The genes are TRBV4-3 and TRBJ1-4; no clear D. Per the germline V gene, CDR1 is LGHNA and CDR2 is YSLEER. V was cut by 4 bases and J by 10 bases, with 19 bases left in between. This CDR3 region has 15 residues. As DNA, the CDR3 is TGCGCCAGCAGCCCGTCATCGGGGTCCCCCGGAAAACTGTTTTTT. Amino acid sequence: CASSPSSGSPGKLFF.